Each of the 29 T cell receptor beta chains below was sequenced from the same sample in a study of T cell responses to AZD1222 COVID-19 vaccine. Sequencing was performed with immunoSEQ multiplex PCR; in TCRdb, only in-frame clones are kept and a portion is missing. The sample shows 120,000 or so clones, 90% of them seen only once. The sample consisted of peripheral blood, taken on day 0 of AZD1222 vaccination. The receptors originated from an adult in good health.

This clone was picked up one time. The CDR3 here is CASSPEGYSGNTIYF. The CDR3 bases are TGTGCCAGCAGCCCCGAGGGATACTCTGGAAACACCATATATTTT. The chain employs TRBV11-2 and TRBJ1-3; D is unresolved. V was cut by 5 bases and J by 0 bases, with 11 bases left in between. The CDR3 is 15 residues long. Germline V gives CDR1 SGHAT, CDR2 FQNNGV.

Here the CDR3 DNA reads TGTGCCAGCAGGACAGGGGGCCGTAATTCACCCCTCCACTTT. Its protein product is CASRTGGRNSPLHF. The chain uses TRBV28 and TRBJ1-6; TRBD1 aligns across 10 bases. With 6 bases clipped from V and 6 bases from J, the junction kept 2 bases outside the gene matches. The germline CDR1 and CDR2 sequences are MDHEN and SYDVKM. The CDR3 consists of 14 residues.

This rearrangement joins TRBV24-1 to TRBJ2-2, with 8 positions matching TRBD1. From germline, CDR1 is KGHDR and CDR2 SFDVKD. V shed 4 bases, J shed 6 bases, and the junction held 3 bases outside the gene matches. CDR3 length: 14 residues. This chain's CDR3 is CATSDPGGPGELFF. CDR3 in DNA: TGTGCCACCAGTGACCCAGGGGGCCCCGGGGAGCTGTTTTTT.

The chain employs TRBV18 and TRBJ1-6; 7 bases align to TRBD1. Looked up from germline, CDR1 is KGHSH and CDR2 is LQKENI. Trimming removed 5 bases from V and 4 bases from J; junction bases left unmatched: 5. CDR3 length: 15 amino acids. The CDR3 is CASSEQGLYNSPLHF. In DNA, the CDR3 is TGTGCCAGCTCAGAACAGGGGTTGTATAATTCACCCCTCCACTTT.

This clone was observed once. The V call is TRBV2, the J call TRBJ1-4, with D possibly matching TRBD1 (6 bases). Per germline, CDR1 SNHLY and CDR2 FYNNEI. Trimming removed 8 bases at V and 0 bases at J, with 13 bases between. The CDR3 is 15 amino acids. The CDR3 DNA follows: TGTGCCAGCCTCCAGGGGCCTACAACTAATGAAAAACTGTTTTTT. Its protein product is CASLQGPTTNEKLFF.

The chain joins TRBV9 to TRBJ1-6; 10 bases are shared with TRBD1. This CDR3 is 16 amino acids long. Trimming took 0 bases from V and 9 from J; bases not matched to a gene: 6. CDR1 SGDLS and CDR2 YYNGEE come from the germline V gene. The DNA of the CDR3 is TGTGCCAGCAGCGTAGCTGCGACAGGGGGCAGTTCACCCCTCCACTTT. Translation: CASSVAATGGSSPLHF.

V is TRBV27 and J is TRBJ2-1; D assignment may be TRBD1 or TRBD2 (5 bases each). The CDR3 runs to 17 residues. In germline, CDR1 is MNHEY, CDR2 SMNVEV (reference sequence). V was shortened by 11 bases and J by 1 base, with 24 bases between the two germline ends. The CDR3 loop is CAYFGAGNKKSYNEQFF. As DNA, the CDR3 is TGTGCCTATTTCGGGGCGGGTAATAAGAAATCCTACAATGAGCAGTTCTTC.

As to this clone: Other nucleotide sequences in the sample specify the same CDR3. The chain combines TRBV12-3 or TRBV12-4 with TRBJ1-1; D might be TRBD1 (5 bases). Trimming removed 3 bases at V and 2 bases at J, with 7 bases between. The CDR3 has 13 residues. The CDR3 sequence: CASSLQGNTEAFF. DNA of the CDR3: TGTGCCAGCAGTTTGCAGGGAAACACTGAAGCTTTCTTT.

The gene calls are TRBV29-1 and TRBJ2-7, with 9 positions matching TRBD1. The CDR3 runs to 13 residues. Germline CDR1 and CDR2: SQVTM and ANQGSEA. The trim removed 7 bases at V and 5 bases at J, leaving 9 bases unmatched. The CDR3 loop is CSAAQGAVHEQYF. The CDR3 nucleotides read TGCAGCGCCGCACAGGGGGCCGTACACGAGCAGTACTTC.

This chain connects TRBV9 to TRBJ2-2; 10 bases are shared with TRBD2. Looked up from germline, CDR1 is SGDLS and CDR2 is YYNGEE. This CDR3 spans 16 amino acids. With 0 bases clipped from V and 5 bases from J, the junction kept 4 bases outside the gene matches. The CDR3 bases are TGTGCCAGCAGCGTAGCGGCTAGCGGGAGAACCGGGGAGCTGTTTTTT. As protein: CASSVAASGRTGELFF.

The chain employs TRBV7-3 and TRBJ2-7, with D possibly matching TRBD2 (5 bases). The V end was cut by 0 bases, the J end by 2 bases, with 11 bases between. The germline V gene has CDR1 SGHTA and CDR2 FQGTGA. CDR3 size: 15 residues. CDR3 in amino acids: CASSLTAGTAYEQYF. The CDR3 coding sequence is TGTGCCAGCAGCTTAACGGCGGGCACCGCCTACGAGCAGTACTTC.

The J gene is TRBJ1-5, the V gene TRBV27, with TRBD1 as a possible D gene (5 bases). V was trimmed by 5 bases and J by 2 bases, leaving 10 bases between them. This CDR3 spans 14 amino acids. Germline CDR1 MNHEY, CDR2 SMNVEV (reference sequence). CDR3 sequence (DNA): TGTGCCAGCAGTCGGGGGACGGGCAATCAGCCCCAGCATTTT. This translates into CASSRGTGNQPQHF.

The chain links TRBV7-8 to TRBJ2-5, with a possible D match to TRBD2 (6 bases). Trimming removed 4 bases from V and 4 bases from J, with 16 bases in between. The CDR3 spans 15 residues. In germline, CDR1 is SGHVS, CDR2 FQNEAQ. CDR3 DNA sequence: TGTGCCAGCAGCTCCGGGACTCCCCGGGCAGAGACCCAGTACTTC. It is translated as CASSSGTPRAETQYF.

A remark on this clone: One end of the junction does not line up with germline, which may come from a read error. The V gene is TRBV7-7, the J gene TRBJ2-7; TRBD1 agrees at 11 bases. In germline, CDR1 is SSHAT, CDR2 FNYEAQ (reference sequence). The CDR3 totals 13 residues. The CDR3 DNA sequence: TGTGCTAGCAGCTTAGGGACAGGGGGCGAGCAGTACTTC. It encodes CASSLGTGGEQYF.

This clone was seen only once. This chain joins TRBV15 and TRBJ2-1; the D gene is possibly TRBD2 (6 bases). Germline loops: CDR1 LNHNV, CDR2 YYDKDF (reference sequence). Trimming took off 0 bases at V and 5 bases at J, with 17 bases between the two ends. The CDR3 length is 17 residues. CDR3 DNA: TGTGCCACCAGCAGAGATAGGGGCGGGAAGCCCCACAATGAGCAGTTCTTC. Translation gives CATSRDRGGKPHNEQFF. Full variable domain (remainder filled in from reference TRBV15 and TRBJ2-1): DAMVIQNPRYQVTQFGKPVTLSCSQTLNHNVMYWYQQKSSQAPKLLFHYYDKDFNNEADTPDNFQSRRPNTSFCFLDIRSPGLGDTAMYLCATSRDRGGKPHNEQFFGPGTRLTVL.

The genes are TRBV11-2 and TRBJ1-1; no definite D call. CDR1 and CDR2 from the germline V gene are SGHAT and FQNNGV. The CDR3 is 15 residues long. V was clipped by 5 bases and J by 1 base, with 14 bases between them. CDR3 coding DNA: TGTGCCAGCAGCCCACGCTCTGCCCCGAACACTGAAGCTTTCTTT. Translation: CASSPRSAPNTEAFF.

This chain connects TRBV19 to TRBJ2-2; a possible D gene is TRBD1 (5 bases). V was cut by 5 bases and J by 0 bases, with 19 bases left in between. Germline loops: CDR1 LNHDA, CDR2 SQIVND (reference sequence). The length of the CDR3 is 18 residues. This CDR3 reads CASSPGSGIFTNTGELFF. CDR3 in DNA: TGTGCCAGTAGTCCCGGGTCAGGGATTTTCACGAACACCGGGGAGCTGTTTTTT.

Here the CDR3 DNA reads TGTGCCAGCAGCTTTGTGTTAGCGGGAGAAACAGATACGCAGTATTTT. Its translation is CASSFVLAGETDTQYF. The chain joins TRBV7-9 to TRBJ2-3, with TRBD2 identical over 9 bases. The CDR3 length is 16 residues. Germline trimming cut 3 bases from V and 3 bases from J; bases unmatched to any gene: 7. Germline CDR1 and CDR2: SEHNR and FQNEAQ (reference sequence).

This chain joins TRBV5-1 and TRBJ1-2, with D uncertain. CDR1 and CDR2 (germline): SGHRS, YFSETQ. The CDR3 extends over 15 amino acids. Trimming pared 0 bases from V and 8 bases from J, leaving 17 bases between. The CDR3 loop is CASSLGTTGLFGYTF. The CDR3 DNA sequence: TGCGCCAGCAGCTTGGGGACTACCGGCTTGTTCGGCTACACCTTC.

V is TRBV18 and J is TRBJ1-4; 7 positions agree with TRBD1. CDR1 KGHSH and CDR2 LQKENI come from the germline V gene. Trimming cost V 1 base and J 4 bases; bases outside gene matches: 3. CDR3 length: 15 residues. The CDR3 protein is CASSPQTGSNEKLFF. As DNA, the CDR3 is TGTGCCAGCTCACCACAGACAGGGAGTAATGAAAAACTGTTTTTT.

The rearrangement joins TRBV5-1 to TRBJ2-1; D ambiguous. The germline gives CDR1 SGHRS, CDR2 YFSETQ. V dropped 2 bases and J dropped 5 bases, with 8 bases sitting between them. The CDR3 is made up of 13 amino acids. In DNA form, the CDR3 reads TGCGCCAGCAGCTTAAACAGTAACAATGAGCAGTTCTTC. This sequence encodes CASSLNSNNEQFF.

The gene calls are TRBV29-1 and TRBJ2-3, with 8 bases identical to TRBD1. This CDR3 is 14 amino acids long. The germline V gene has CDR1 SQVTM and CDR2 ANQGSEA. V gave up 2 bases and J gave up 5 bases; unmatched junction bases: 6. The CDR3 sequence is CSVEPRGRGDTQYF. In DNA, the CDR3 is TGCAGCGTTGAACCCAGGGGGCGCGGAGATACGCAGTATTTT.

V gene TRBV6-5 combines with J gene TRBJ2-2; D gene ambiguous. Trimming took off 4 bases at V and 1 base at J, with 10 bases between the two ends. The germline V gene encodes CDR1 MNHEY and CDR2 SVGAGI. The CDR3 covers 15 residues. The CDR3 loop is CASSSRTVNTGELFF. CDR3 DNA sequence: TGTGCCAGCAGTTCTCGGACGGTGAACACCGGGGAGCTGTTTTTT.

This chain connects TRBV14 to TRBJ2-1; TRBD2 matches at 8 bases. Germline V CDR1 and CDR2: SGHDN, FVKESK. The CDR3 contains 15 residues. J gave up 9 bases and V 1 base, and 8 bases lay outside the gene matches. CDR3 sequence (DNA): TGTGCCAGCAGCCAAGGCGAGAAGCGGGAGTTTGAGCAGTTCTTC. This encodes CASSQGEKREFEQFF. Variable domain in full (rest from reference TRBV14 and TRBJ2-1): EAGVTQFPSHSVIEKGQTVTLRCDPISGHDNLYWYRRVMGKEIKFLLHFVKESKQDESGMPNNRFLAERTGGTYSTLKVQPAELEDSGVYFCASSQGEKREFEQFFGPGTRLTVL.

This sequence joins TRBV7-9 and TRBJ1-5; D uncertain. Germline V gene sequence: CDR1 SEHNR, CDR2 FQNEAQ (reference sequence). Trimming removed 1 base at V and 6 bases at J, with 10 bases between. This CDR3 has 14 residues. The CDR3 DNA sequence: TGTGCCAGCAGCTTAGGCGGGGAGGCTCAGCCCCAGCATTTT. Its translation: CASSLGGEAQPQHF.

The chain combines TRBV14 with TRBJ2-2, with D perhaps TRBD2 (6 bases). This CDR3 is 15 amino acids long. Between the trimmed V and J ends, which lost 4 bases and 4 bases, there was a span of 13 bases. The V gene's germline CDR1 is SGHDN and CDR2 FVKESK. The CDR3 reads CASSLVGGSTGELFF. The DNA of the CDR3 is TGTGCCAGCAGCCTCGTCGGGGGAAGCACCGGGGAGCTGTTTTTT.

The CDR3 coding sequence is TGTGCCAGCAGCTGGGGACAGACCTACGAGCAGTACTTC. Residues: CASSWGQTYEQYF. The V and J genes are TRBV7-9 and TRBJ2-7; TRBD1 matches at 7 bases. Per germline, CDR1 SEHNR and CDR2 FQNEAQ (reference sequence). CDR3 length: 13 residues. Germline trimming cut 4 bases from V and 2 bases from J; bases unmatched to any gene: 2. The full variable domain, rest sourced from reference TRBV7-9 and TRBJ2-7, is DTGVSQNPRHKITKRGQNVTFRCDPISEHNRLYWYRQTLGQGPEFLTYFQNEAQLEKSRLLSDRFSAERPKGSFSTLEIQRTEQGDSAMYLCASSWGQTYEQYFGPGTRLTVT.

The chain joins TRBV10-3 to TRBJ2-2; D is uncertain. Trimming took off 3 bases at V and 0 bases at J, with 8 bases between the two ends. Germline V gene sequence: CDR1 ENHRY, CDR2 SYGVKD. This CDR3 contains 15 residues. CDR3 coding DNA: TGTGCCATCAGTGAACGTCAGGCGAACACCGGGGAGCTGTTTTTT. Translation: CAISERQANTGELFF.

The CDR3 coding sequence is TGCAGCGTTGAAAACAGGAACTACGAGCAGTACTTC. Translating gives CSVENRNYEQYF. The V and J genes are TRBV29-1 and TRBJ2-7, with D maybe TRBD1 (5 bases). With 2 bases removed from V and 3 bases from J, the gap between germline ends came to 8 bases. CDR3 length equals 12 residues. Germline CDR1 reads SQVTM; CDR2 reads ANQGSEA.